This is a list of T cell receptor beta chains from one sample in a study of technical replicates of blood from a handful of donors. Libraries were prepared by immunoSEQ multiplex PCR; TCRdb keeps only in-frame clonotypes and omits some of them. The table has around 61,000 clones, roughly 86% seen once. The sequenced sample was PBMCs. The receptors here all came from a human donor in good health. Some clones in this sample may be carry-over from other donors' samples. The CDR3 runs from the conserved cysteine through the conserved F or W. A D gene is named only where the DNA matches it firmly. Not all rows give a size; the values are once, few, many and, for expanded clones, a class.

V gene: TRBV5-1
D gene: TRBD2
clone size: NA
J gene: TRBJ2-3
CDR3 protein: CASSSRTSGGRTDTQYF
CDR3 DNA: TGCGCCAGCAGCTCACGGACTAGCGGGGGGCGCACAGATACGCAGTATTTT

V gene: TRBV19
D gene: NA
clone size: NA
J gene: TRBJ1-1
CDR3 protein: CASSSSWGNTEAFF
CDR3 DNA: TGTGCCAGTAGCTCTAGCTGGGGTAACACTGAAGCTTTCTTT

V gene: TRBV6-1
D gene: TRBD1
clone size: few
J gene: TRBJ1-2
CDR3 protein: CASSETGGVGWYTF
CDR3 DNA: TGTGCCAGCAGTGAAACAGGGGGCGTTGGTTGGTACACCTTC

V gene: TRBV5-1
D gene: NA
clone size: NA
J gene: TRBJ1-5
CDR3 protein: CASSLLGASNQPQHF
CDR3 DNA: TGCGCCAGCAGCTTGTTAGGGGCGAGCAATCAGCCCCAGCATTTT

V gene: TRBV4-1
D gene: NA
clone size: few
J gene: TRBJ1-1
CDR3 protein: CASSQDGGRAGNTEAFF
CDR3 DNA: TGCGCCAGCAGCCAAGATGGGGGCAGGGCAGGGAACACTGAAGCTTTCTTT

V gene: TRBV7-9
D gene: NA
clone size: large
J gene: TRBJ1-6
CDR3 protein: CASTFSRGIDNSPLHF
CDR3 DNA: TGTGCCAGCACCTTCAGCAGGGGTATAGACAATTCACCCCTCCACTTT

V gene: TRBV19
D gene: TRBD2
clone size: few
J gene: TRBJ2-5
CDR3 protein: CASSRPSGPQETQYF
CDR3 DNA: TGTGCCAGTAGTAGGCCTAGCGGACCTCAAGAGACCCAGTACTTC

V gene: TRBV4-2
D gene: NA
clone size: NA
J gene: TRBJ2-5
CDR3 protein: CASSQDDQRQKNF
CDR3 DNA: TGTGCCAGCAGCCAAGACGATCAGCGGCAGAAGAACTTC

V gene: TRBV7-2
D gene: TRBD1
clone size: NA
J gene: TRBJ1-5
CDR3 protein: CASSLGTGSNQPQHF
CDR3 DNA: TGTGCCAGCAGCTTAGGGACAGGGAGCAATCAGCCCCAGCATTTT

V gene: TRBV18
D gene: TRBD1
clone size: NA
J gene: TRBJ2-5
CDR3 protein: CASSPDRVGETQYF
CDR3 DNA: TGTGCCAGCTCACCGGACAGGGTAGGGGAGACCCAGTACTTC

V gene: TRBV25-1
D gene: NA
clone size: few
J gene: TRBJ1-6
CDR3 protein: CASSGTTGWYSPLHF
CDR3 DNA: TGTGCCAGCAGTGGGACCACAGGGTGGTATTCACCCCTCCACTTT

V gene: TRBV11-2
D gene: TRBD2
clone size: NA
J gene: TRBJ2-1
CDR3 protein: CASSVSGGAVYNEQFF
CDR3 DNA: TGTGCCAGCAGCGTTAGCGGGGGGGCCGTCTACAATGAGCAGTTCTTC

V gene: TRBV27
D gene: TRBD1
clone size: few
J gene: TRBJ1-1
CDR3 protein: CATGLWGQGTEAFF
CDR3 DNA: TGTGCCACCGGCCTGTGGGGACAGGGAACTGAAGCTTTCTTT

V gene: TRBV10-3
D gene: TRBD2
clone size: NA
J gene: TRBJ2-7
CDR3 protein: CATSPSGRGSYEQYF
CDR3 DNA: TGTGCCACATCCCCCTCAGGGAGGGGCTCCTACGAGCAGTACTTC

V gene: TRBV7-2
D gene: NA
clone size: once
J gene: TRBJ1-1
CDR3 protein: CASSPAAANTEAFF
CDR3 DNA: TGTGCCAGCAGCCCGGCGGCGGCGAACACTGAAGCTTTCTTT

V gene: TRBV21-1
D gene: NA
clone size: once
J gene: TRBJ2-7
CDR3 protein: CASSNGTGGGEQYF
CDR3 DNA: TGTGCCAGCAGCAATGGGACAGGGGGCGGCGAGCAGTACTTC

V gene: TRBV7-2
D gene: NA
clone size: NA
J gene: TRBJ2-1
CDR3 protein: CASSWGRGRGLNEQFF
CDR3 DNA: TGTGCCAGCAGCTGGGGGAGGGGCAGGGGGCTTAATGAGCAGTTCTTC

V gene: TRBV11-2
D gene: NA
clone size: NA
J gene: TRBJ1-6
CDR3 protein: CASSADRPGWSSPLHF
CDR3 DNA: TGTGCCAGCAGCGCAGACCGACCGGGATGGTCTTCACCCCTCCACTTT

V gene: TRBV7-2
D gene: TRBD2
clone size: NA
J gene: TRBJ2-7
CDR3 protein: CASSLRLAGYEQYF
CDR3 DNA: TGTGCCAGCAGCCTCCGACTAGCGGGATACGAGCAGTACTTC

V gene: TRBV6-1
D gene: NA
clone size: NA
J gene: TRBJ1-2
CDR3 protein: CASRETYNYGYTF
CDR3 DNA: TGTGCCAGCAGAGAGACATATAACTATGGCTACACCTTC

V gene: TRBV6-1
D gene: TRBD1
clone size: NA
J gene: TRBJ2-5
CDR3 protein: CASSDDRGWQETQYF
CDR3 DNA: TGTGCCAGCAGCGATGACAGGGGTTGGCAAGAGACCCAGTACTTC